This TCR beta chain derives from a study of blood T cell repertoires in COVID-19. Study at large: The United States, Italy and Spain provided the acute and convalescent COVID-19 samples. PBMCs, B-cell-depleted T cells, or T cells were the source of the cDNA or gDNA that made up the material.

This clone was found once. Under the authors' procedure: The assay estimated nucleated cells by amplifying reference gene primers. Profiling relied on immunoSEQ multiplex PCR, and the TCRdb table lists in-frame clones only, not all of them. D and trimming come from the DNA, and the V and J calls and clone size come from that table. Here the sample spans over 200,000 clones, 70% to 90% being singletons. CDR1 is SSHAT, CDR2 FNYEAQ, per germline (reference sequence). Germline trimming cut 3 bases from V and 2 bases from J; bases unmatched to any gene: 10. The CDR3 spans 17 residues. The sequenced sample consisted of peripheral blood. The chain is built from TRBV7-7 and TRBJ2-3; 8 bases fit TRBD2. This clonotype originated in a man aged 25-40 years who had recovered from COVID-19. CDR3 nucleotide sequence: TGTGCCAGCAGCTTCGCTCCCGGGGGGGCCTCCACAGATACGCAGTATTTT. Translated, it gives CASSFAPGGASTDTQYF.